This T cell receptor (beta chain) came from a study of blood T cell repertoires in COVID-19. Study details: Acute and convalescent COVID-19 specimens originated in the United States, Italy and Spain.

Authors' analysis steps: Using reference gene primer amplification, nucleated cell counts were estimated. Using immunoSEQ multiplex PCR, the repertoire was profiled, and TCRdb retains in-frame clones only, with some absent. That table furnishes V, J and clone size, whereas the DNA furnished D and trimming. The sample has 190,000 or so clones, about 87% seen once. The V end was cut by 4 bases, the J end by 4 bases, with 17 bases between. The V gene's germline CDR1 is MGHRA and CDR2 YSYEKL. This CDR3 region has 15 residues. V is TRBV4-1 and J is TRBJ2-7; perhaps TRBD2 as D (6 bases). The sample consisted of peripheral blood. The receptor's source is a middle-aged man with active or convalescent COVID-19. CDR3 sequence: CASSPTGGSGYEQYF. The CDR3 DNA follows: TGCGCCAGCAGCCCCACCGGGGGAAGCGGGTACGAGCAGTACTTC.